The rows below give T cell receptor beta chains drawn from one sample of a study of blood T cell repertoires in COVID-19. Measured with immunoSEQ multiplex PCR; TCRdb has only the in-frame clones, and not every one. The sample includes around 100,000 clones, approximately 88% of them seen just once. The sequenced sample consisted of peripheral blood. The receptors originated from a woman aged 70-85 years with acute or convalescent COVID-19. Each CDR3 is given with its conserved first and last residue. The D gene is left open where the match is weak. Size is omitted from some rows. Given values are once, few, many or a class for expanded clones.

v_gene: TRBV5-1; abundance: NA; j_gene: TRBJ1-1; d_gene: TRBD1; CDR3nt: TGCGCCAGCAGCTTGGCCGGGACAGGGAACACTGAAGCTTTCTTT; CDR3aa: CASSLAGTGNTEAFF
v_gene: TRBV9; abundance: NA; j_gene: TRBJ2-3; d_gene: TRBD2; CDR3nt: TGTGCCAGCAGCGTAGCCCCTCTGGGAGCGGGGATAGATACGCAGTATTTT; CDR3aa: CASSVAPLGAGIDTQYF
v_gene: TRBV25-1; abundance: NA; j_gene: TRBJ2-7; d_gene: TRBD2; CDR3nt: TGTGCCAGCAGTGGCTGGACTAGCGGCTCCTACGAGCAGTACTTC; CDR3aa: CASSGWTSGSYEQYF
v_gene: TRBV10-3; abundance: NA; j_gene: TRBJ1-2; d_gene: NA; CDR3nt: TGTGCCATCACGGGGGTAATGGGCTACACCTTC; CDR3aa: CAITGVMGYTF
v_gene: TRBV19; abundance: NA; j_gene: TRBJ1-1; d_gene: NA; CDR3nt: TGTGCCAGTACCTCCGGGGGGCCTACTGAAGCTTTCTTT; CDR3aa: CASTSGGPTEAFF
v_gene: TRBV6-2/TRBV6-3; abundance: NA; j_gene: TRBJ2-1; d_gene: TRBD1; CDR3nt: TGTGCCAGCAGTTCCCCGGACAGGGGGCAGAATGAGCAGTTCTTC; CDR3aa: CASSSPDRGQNEQFF
v_gene: TRBV20-1; abundance: NA; j_gene: TRBJ2-5; d_gene: NA; CDR3nt: TGCAGTGCTTCGACTCAAGAGACCCAGTACTTC; CDR3aa: CSASTQETQYF
v_gene: TRBV5-1; abundance: NA; j_gene: TRBJ1-1; d_gene: NA; CDR3nt: TGCGCCAGCAGCTTGGGTATGAGGCTGAACACTGAAGCTTTCTTT; CDR3aa: CASSLGMRLNTEAFF
v_gene: TRBV2; abundance: NA; j_gene: TRBJ1-2; d_gene: TRBD1; CDR3nt: TGTGCCAGCAGTTGGGACAGGGGGGCCTATGGCTACACCTTC; CDR3aa: CASSWDRGAYGYTF
v_gene: TRBV14; abundance: NA; j_gene: TRBJ2-2; d_gene: TRBD2; CDR3nt: TGTGCCAGCAGCCAACAACTAGCGGCCCCCGGGGGGGAGCTGTTTTTT; CDR3aa: CASSQQLAAPGGELFF
v_gene: TRBV5-4; abundance: few; j_gene: TRBJ2-3; d_gene: TRBD2; CDR3nt: TGTGCCAGCAGCCCTGGCGGGGGAATACGCACAGATACGCAGTATTTT; CDR3aa: CASSPGGGIRTDTQYF
v_gene: TRBV5-6; abundance: once; j_gene: TRBJ1-5; d_gene: TRBD1; CDR3nt: TGTGCCAGCAGCTCCCAGGGGGGACAGCCCCAGCATTTT; CDR3aa: CASSSQGGQPQHF
v_gene: TRBV29-1; abundance: NA; j_gene: TRBJ2-7; d_gene: NA; CDR3nt: TGCAGCGTTATAGGAAGTGTAATTACGGGGGAGCAGTACTTC; CDR3aa: CSVIGSVITGEQYF
v_gene: TRBV18; abundance: once; j_gene: TRBJ2-3; d_gene: NA; CDR3nt: TGTGCCAGCTCACCACGGAAGACACAAGTCGCAGATACGCAGTATTTT; CDR3aa: CASSPRKTQVADTQYF
v_gene: TRBV28; abundance: few; j_gene: TRBJ2-1; d_gene: TRBD2; CDR3nt: TGTGCCAGCAGTTCCCTAGCGGGAGGCTCCTACAATGAGCAGTTCTTC; CDR3aa: CASSSLAGGSYNEQFF
v_gene: TRBV3-1/TRBV3-2; abundance: NA; j_gene: TRBJ2-1; d_gene: TRBD2; CDR3nt: TGTGCCAGCAGCGGACTAGCGGGGGACAATGAGCAGTTCTTC; CDR3aa: CASSGLAGDNEQFF
v_gene: TRBV27; abundance: NA; j_gene: TRBJ2-7; d_gene: TRBD1; CDR3nt: TGTGCCAGCAGTTCCAGGGGGCCCTACTACGAGCAGTACTTC; CDR3aa: CASSSRGPYYEQYF
v_gene: TRBV3-1/TRBV3-2; abundance: NA; j_gene: TRBJ2-5; d_gene: TRBD1; CDR3nt: TGTGCCAGCAGCCAAGACAGGGGGCGTGGGGAGACCCAGTACTTC; CDR3aa: CASSQDRGRGETQYF
v_gene: TRBV5-1; abundance: NA; j_gene: TRBJ2-2; d_gene: NA; CDR3nt: TGCGCCAGCAGCCTAGTAGGGGGATCCAACACCGGGGAGCTGTTTTTT; CDR3aa: CASSLVGGSNTGELFF
v_gene: TRBV28; abundance: NA; j_gene: TRBJ2-1; d_gene: NA; CDR3nt: TGTGCCAGCAGTTACAGGGTCCGTAAAGCGCCGTTCTTC; CDR3aa: CASSYRVRKAPFF
v_gene: TRBV12-3/TRBV12-4; abundance: once; j_gene: TRBJ1-1; d_gene: NA; CDR3nt: TGTGCCAGCAGTTTTACAGCTGACACTGAAGCTTTCTTT; CDR3aa: CASSFTADTEAFF
v_gene: TRBV6-4; abundance: NA; j_gene: TRBJ2-3; d_gene: TRBD2; CDR3nt: TGTGCCAGCAGTGAGGCGGGAGATCTAGATACGCAGTATTTT; CDR3aa: CASSEAGDLDTQYF
v_gene: TRBV19; abundance: NA; j_gene: TRBJ1-5; d_gene: TRBD1; CDR3nt: TGTGCCAGCAGCACGACAGGGGATCAGCCCCAGCATTTT; CDR3aa: CASSTTGDQPQHF
v_gene: TRBV11-2; abundance: NA; j_gene: TRBJ1-2; d_gene: TRBD1; CDR3nt: TGTGCCAGCAGCCCATGGACAGGGGGCTATGGCTACACCTTC; CDR3aa: CASSPWTGGYGYTF
v_gene: TRBV15; abundance: few; j_gene: TRBJ2-3; d_gene: TRBD2; CDR3nt: TGTGCCACCAGTGGAGTTACTAGCGGCACAGATACGCAGTATTTT; CDR3aa: CATSGVTSGTDTQYF
v_gene: TRBV10-3; abundance: once; j_gene: TRBJ1-2; d_gene: TRBD1; CDR3nt: TGTGCCATCAGTGAGTCCGCAGGGGGCTATGGCTACACCTTC; CDR3aa: CAISESAGGYGYTF
v_gene: TRBV13; abundance: NA; j_gene: TRBJ2-1; d_gene: TRBD2; CDR3nt: TGTGCCAGCAGCCCCCCTAGCGGGTCTAGCTCCTACAATGAGCAGTTCTTC; CDR3aa: CASSPPSGSSSYNEQFF
v_gene: TRBV6-6; abundance: few; j_gene: TRBJ2-3; d_gene: NA; CDR3nt: TGTGCCAGCAGTTTAAGGCAGGGTGGGGCAGATACGCAGTATTTT; CDR3aa: CASSLRQGGADTQYF
v_gene: TRBV6-5; abundance: NA; j_gene: TRBJ1-2; d_gene: TRBD1; CDR3nt: TGTGCGCTGAGAGGACAGGGATCGAACTATGGCTACACCTTC; CDR3aa: CALRGQGSNYGYTF
v_gene: TRBV6-5; abundance: NA; j_gene: TRBJ2-1; d_gene: TRBD1; CDR3nt: TGTGCCAGCAGTTCGCCGGGACAGGGTTTGTCCAATGAGCAGTTCTTC; CDR3aa: CASSSPGQGLSNEQFF
v_gene: TRBV2; abundance: few; j_gene: TRBJ2-1; d_gene: TRBD2; CDR3nt: TGTGCCAGCAGTGAAGGACTAGCGGGTGCTGAGCAGTTCTTC; CDR3aa: CASSEGLAGAEQFF
v_gene: TRBV6-5; abundance: NA; j_gene: TRBJ2-2; d_gene: NA; CDR3nt: TGTGCCAGCCGCCACGAGGGAGCGGGCGGGGAGCTGTTTTTT; CDR3aa: CASRHEGAGGELFF
v_gene: TRBV6-5; abundance: NA; j_gene: TRBJ2-7; d_gene: NA; CDR3nt: TGTGCCAGCAGGGGAGGCTCCTACGAGCAGTACTTC; CDR3aa: CASRGGSYEQYF
v_gene: TRBV9; abundance: NA; j_gene: TRBJ1-2; d_gene: NA; CDR3nt: TGTGCCAGCAGCTCTGACGGGAACTATGGCTACACCTTC; CDR3aa: CASSSDGNYGYTF
v_gene: TRBV6-1; abundance: NA; j_gene: TRBJ2-7; d_gene: NA; CDR3nt: TGTGCCAGCAGTGAAACAGGGAAAGTAATTACCGAGCAGTACTTC; CDR3aa: CASSETGKVITEQYF
v_gene: TRBV20-1; abundance: NA; j_gene: TRBJ1-4; d_gene: NA; CDR3nt: TGCAGTGCTAGTCGGGTAGGGGATGAAAAACTGTTTTTT; CDR3aa: CSASRVGDEKLFF
v_gene: TRBV5-1; abundance: NA; j_gene: TRBJ1-1; d_gene: NA; CDR3nt: TGCGCCAGCAGCTTTGCCCTACAGGGCGGGAACACTGAAGCTTTCTTT; CDR3aa: CASSFALQGGNTEAFF
v_gene: TRBV18; abundance: once; j_gene: TRBJ1-2; d_gene: TRBD1; CDR3nt: TGTGCCAGCTCACCACCGGGGTTAACCGGGACAGGGTATGGCTACACCTTC; CDR3aa: CASSPPGLTGTGYGYTF